These 9 T cell receptor beta chains came from one sample sequenced in a study of blood T cell repertoires in COVID-19. The assay was immunoSEQ multiplex PCR, and TCRdb's table has in-frame clones only and misses some. The sample consists of approximately 260,000 clones, more than 70% of them appearing once. Sequencing was performed on peripheral blood. These receptors were collected from a woman in her thirties or forties who had recovered from COVID-19.

The rearrangement links TRBV28 to TRBJ2-4, with TRBD1 matching over 9 bases. CDR3 length: 18 residues. The V gene end was trimmed by 6 bases and the J gene end by 5 bases; junction bases not matched to a gene: 17. CDR1 and CDR2 (germline): MDHEN, SYDVKM. CDR3 protein: CASRRTGDATIAENIQYF. In DNA, the CDR3 is TGTGCCAGCAGAAGGACAGGGGACGCGACAATCGCCGAAAACATTCAGTACTTC. The variable domain in full, with the rest retrieved from reference TRBV28 and TRBJ2-4, is DVKVTQSSRYLVKRTGEKVFLECVQDMDHENMFWYRQDPGLGLRLIYFSYDVKMKEKGDIPEGYSVSREKKERFSLILESASTNQTSMYLCASRRTGDATIAENIQYFGAGTRLSVL.

This clone came up once. V gene TRBV2 combines with J gene TRBJ1-4; 10 bases match TRBD1. This CDR3 comprises 14 residues. V shed 4 bases and J 8 bases; nucleotides not matched to a gene: 4. Germline V gene lookup returns CDR1 SNHLY and CDR2 FYNNEI. CDR3 loop: CASSGLDRGEKLFF. For the CDR3, the DNA is TGTGCCAGCAGTGGACTGGACAGGGGGGAAAAACTGTTTTTT.

This chain connects TRBV4-1 to TRBJ1-5; D possibly corresponds to TRBD1 (6 bases). The ends were cut back, 0 bases at V and 4 bases at J, with 16 bases in the middle. The CDR3 is 17 amino acids. Germline V lookup: CDR1 MGHRA, CDR2 YSYEKL. CDR3 amino acids: CASSQDNTGGPNQPQHF. CDR3 coding DNA: TGCGCCAGCAGCCAAGATAATACGGGGGGGCCGAATCAGCCCCAGCATTTT.

V usage is TRBV7-2 and J usage is TRBJ1-3; a weak D match, TRBD1 (6 bases). The V end was cut by 2 bases, the J end by 4 bases, with 15 bases between. The germline V gene encodes CDR1 SGHTA and CDR2 FQGNSA. This CDR3 region has 16 residues. The CDR3 loop reads CASSLMTGGSGNTIYF. Written as DNA, the CDR3 is TGTGCCAGCAGCTTAATGACGGGGGGCTCAGGAAACACCATATATTTT.

The chain couples TRBV13 to TRBJ1-1; 7 bases are shared with TRBD1. After removal of 6 bases from V and 0 bases from J, the junction contained 7 bases not matched to a gene. CDR3 length: 15 amino acids. Germline lookup yields CDR1 PRHDT and CDR2 FYEKMQ (reference sequence). This CDR3 is CASRLRQGMNTEAFF. The CDR3 DNA reads as TGTGCCAGCAGGCTGAGACAGGGTATGAACACTGAAGCTTTCTTT.

The chain uses TRBV4-3 and TRBJ2-1, with 11 bases matching TRBD2. The germline CDR1 and CDR2 sequences are LGHNA and YSLEER. This CDR3 is built from 15 residues. Losses at the gene ends were 0 bases for V and 12 bases for J; bases not matched to a gene: 7. CDR3 DNA sequence: TGCGCCAGCAGCCAAGATGTTAGCGGGAGGGGGCGGCAGTTCTTC. This encodes CASSQDVSGRGRQFF.

V is TRBV27 and J is TRBJ2-1; D remains ambiguous. CDR3 size: 13 residues. Germline assignment: CDR1 MNHEY and CDR2 SMNVEV (reference sequence). The V gene lost 7 bases and the J gene lost 9 bases, with 16 bases spanning the gap. CDR3 DNA sequence: TGTGCCAGCAATCAGCAAGGCCGCGGTGAGCAGTTCTTC. It encodes CASNQQGRGEQFF.

The chain combines TRBV28 with TRBJ2-3, with D tentatively TRBD1 (5 bases). Germline loops: CDR1 MDHEN, CDR2 SYDVKM. The CDR3 is made up of 13 amino acids. The V gene lost 6 bases and the J gene lost 3 bases, with 10 bases spanning the gap. The CDR3 nucleotides read TGTGCCAGCAGCTCCGGACAAACAGATACGCAGTATTTT. Encoded protein: CASSSGQTDTQYF.

The CDR3 nucleotides read TGTGCCAGCAGCTTGGGGGAGCGGTCCCCCTACGAGCAGTACTTC. Its protein is CASSLGERSPYEQYF. The J gene is TRBJ2-7, the V gene TRBV5-6; maybe TRBD2 (5 bases). Per the germline V gene, CDR1 is SGHDT and CDR2 is YYEEEE. This CDR3 region has 15 residues. V was pared by 0 bases and J by 2 bases, with 12 bases between. Using reference TRBV5-6 and TRBJ2-7 for the parts outside the CDR3, the full variable domain is DAGVTQSPTHLIKTRGQQVTLRCSPKSGHDTVSWYQQALGQGPQFIFQYYEEEERQRGNFPDRFSGHQFPNYSSELNVNALLLGDSALYLCASSLGERSPYEQYFGPGTRLTVT.